This T cell receptor beta chain was documented in a study of cytomegalovirus exposure and HLA in healthy donors. Primers included in the PCR were 60 Vbeta and 13 Jbeta primers. TCRdb's table, derived via immunoSEQ multiplex PCR, lists solely in-frame clones and lacks some. The data contain about 130,000 clones, roughly 84% of them seen just once; the ten biggest clones take up roughly 2.6%. The clonotype was recovered from a man between 45 and 60 years old in good health and CMV-seronegative. The sample comprised PBMCs.

The CDR3 is CASSPPGRGGSGNTIYF. The DNA of the CDR3 is TGTGCCAGCTCACCACCGGGCAGGGGCGGCTCTGGAAACACCATATATTTT. V gene TRBV18 combines with J gene TRBJ1-3; perhaps TRBD1 as D (6 bases). Trimming pared 0 bases from V and 0 bases from J, leaving 12 bases between. Germline V gene data show CDR1 as KGHSH and CDR2 as LQKENI. The CDR3 loop spans 17 amino acids.